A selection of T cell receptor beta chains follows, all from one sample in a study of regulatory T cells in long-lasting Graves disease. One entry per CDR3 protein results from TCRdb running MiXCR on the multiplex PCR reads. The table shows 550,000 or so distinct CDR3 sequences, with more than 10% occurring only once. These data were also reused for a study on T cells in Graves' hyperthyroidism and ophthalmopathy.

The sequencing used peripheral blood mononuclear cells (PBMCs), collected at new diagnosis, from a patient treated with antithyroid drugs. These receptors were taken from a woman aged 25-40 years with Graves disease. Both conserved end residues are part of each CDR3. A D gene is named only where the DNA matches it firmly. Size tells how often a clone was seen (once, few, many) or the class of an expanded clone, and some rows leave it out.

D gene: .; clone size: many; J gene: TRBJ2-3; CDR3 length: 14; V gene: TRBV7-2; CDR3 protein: CASSPSRTELAQYF; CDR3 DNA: TGTGCCAGCAGCCCATCCCGGACGGAGTTGGCGCAGTATTTT
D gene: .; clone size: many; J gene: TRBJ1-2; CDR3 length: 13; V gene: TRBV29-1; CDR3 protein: CSIRDTSNYGYTF; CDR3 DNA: TGCAGCATCCGGGACACCTCTAACTATGGCTACACCTTC
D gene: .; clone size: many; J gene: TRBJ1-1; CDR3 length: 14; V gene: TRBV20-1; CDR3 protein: CSARAPDKHTEAFF; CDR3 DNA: TGCAGTGCTAGAGCGCCGGACAAACACACTGAAGCTTTCTTT
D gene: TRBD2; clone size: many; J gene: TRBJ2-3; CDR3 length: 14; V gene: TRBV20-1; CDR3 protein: CSARVGGLRDTQYF; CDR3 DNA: TGCAGTGCTAGAGTGGGGGGGTTACGAGATACGCAGTATTTT
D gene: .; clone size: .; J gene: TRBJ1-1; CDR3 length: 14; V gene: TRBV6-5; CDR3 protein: CASSYYALSVEAFF; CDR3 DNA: TGTGCCAGCAGTTACTACGCCTTGTCCGTTGAAGCTTTCTTT
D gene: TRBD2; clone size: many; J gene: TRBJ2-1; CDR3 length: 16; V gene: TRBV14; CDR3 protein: CASSQASGSSYNEQFF; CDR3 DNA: TGTGCCAGCAGCCAGGCTAGCGGGAGTTCTTACAATGAGCAGTTCTTC
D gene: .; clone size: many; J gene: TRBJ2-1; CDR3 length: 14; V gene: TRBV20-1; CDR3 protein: CSARDDRTGNEQFF; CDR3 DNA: TGCAGTGCTAGAGATGACCGGACGGGGAATGAGCAGTTCTTC
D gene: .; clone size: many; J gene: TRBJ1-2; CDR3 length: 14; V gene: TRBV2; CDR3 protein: CASSEWAVEYGYTF; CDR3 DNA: TGTGCCAGCAGTGAATGGGCCGTGGAGTATGGCTACACCTTC
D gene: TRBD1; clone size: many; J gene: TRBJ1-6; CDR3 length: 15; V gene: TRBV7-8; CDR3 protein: CASSPRQGVGSPLHF; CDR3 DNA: TGTGCCAGCAGCCCCCGACAGGGGGTAGGATCACCCCTCCACTTT
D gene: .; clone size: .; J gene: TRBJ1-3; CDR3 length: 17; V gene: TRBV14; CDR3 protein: CASSQVGYASSGNTIYF; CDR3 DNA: TGTGCCAGCAGCCAAGTGGGATACGCGAGCTCTGGAAACACCATATATTTT
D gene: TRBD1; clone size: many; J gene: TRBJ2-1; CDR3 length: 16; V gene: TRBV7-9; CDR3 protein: CASTTKRGRAYNEQFF; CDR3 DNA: TGTGCCAGCACCACAAAGAGGGGGCGGGCCTACAATGAGCAGTTCTTC
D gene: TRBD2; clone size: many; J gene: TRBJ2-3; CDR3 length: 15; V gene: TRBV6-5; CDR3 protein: CASSYSTGGGDTQYF; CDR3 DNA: TGTGCCAGCAGTTACTCGACCGGGGGGGGGGATACGCAGTATTTT
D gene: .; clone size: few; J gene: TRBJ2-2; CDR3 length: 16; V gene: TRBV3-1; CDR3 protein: CASSQDVGLGGGELFF; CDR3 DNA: TGTGCCAGCAGCCAAGACGTGGGTCTGGGGGGCGGGGAGCTGTTTTTT
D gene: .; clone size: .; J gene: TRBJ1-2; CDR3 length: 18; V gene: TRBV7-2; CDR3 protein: CASSLVGQGVVARYGYTF; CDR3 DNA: TGTGCCAGCAGCTTAGTGGGTCAGGGTGTGGTTGCTCGCTATGGCTACACCTTC
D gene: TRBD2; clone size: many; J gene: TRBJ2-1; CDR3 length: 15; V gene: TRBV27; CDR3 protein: CASRFAGAGVNEQFF; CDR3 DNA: TGTGCCAGCAGATTCGCGGGAGCGGGGGTTAATGAGCAGTTCTTC
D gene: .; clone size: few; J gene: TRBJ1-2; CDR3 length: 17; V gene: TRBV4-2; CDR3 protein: CASSQENTGNPNYGYTF; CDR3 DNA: TGTGCCAGCAGCCAAGAGAACACAGGGAACCCTAACTATGGCTACACCTTC
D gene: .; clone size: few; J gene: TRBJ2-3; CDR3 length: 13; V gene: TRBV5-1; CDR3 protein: CASRAPSTDTQYF; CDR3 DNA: TGCGCCAGCAGGGCTCCTAGCACAGATACGCAGTATTTT
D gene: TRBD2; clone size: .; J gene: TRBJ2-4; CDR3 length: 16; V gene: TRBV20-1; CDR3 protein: CSARDLGREPVNIQYF; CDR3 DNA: TGCAGTGCTAGAGATCTGGGGCGGGAGCCCGTAAACATTCAGTACTTC
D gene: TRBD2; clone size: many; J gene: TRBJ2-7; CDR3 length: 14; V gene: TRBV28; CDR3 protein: CATLGLAGPYEQYF; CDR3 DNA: TGTGCCACCCTAGGACTAGCGGGACCCTACGAGCAGTACTTC
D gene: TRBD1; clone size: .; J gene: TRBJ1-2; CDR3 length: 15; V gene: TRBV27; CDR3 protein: CASRSVRTGGRGYTF; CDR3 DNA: TGTGCCAGCAGGTCCGTCCGGACAGGGGGCCGTGGCTACACCTTC
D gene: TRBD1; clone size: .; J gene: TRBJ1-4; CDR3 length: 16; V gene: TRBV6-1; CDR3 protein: CASSRTGGGTNEKLFF; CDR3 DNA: TGTGCCAGCAGTCGGACAGGGGGCGGAACTAATGAAAAACTGTTTTTT
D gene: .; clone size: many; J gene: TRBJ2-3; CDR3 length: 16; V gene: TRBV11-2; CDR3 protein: CASSFRAGVGTDTQYF; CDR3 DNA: TGTGCCAGCAGCTTCAGGGCAGGGGTAGGCACAGATACGCAGTATTTT
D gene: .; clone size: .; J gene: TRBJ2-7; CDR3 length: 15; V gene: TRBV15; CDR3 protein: CATSRELTLFGEQYF; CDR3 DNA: TGTGCCACCAGCAGAGAGTTGACCCTGTTTGGTGAGCAGTACTTC
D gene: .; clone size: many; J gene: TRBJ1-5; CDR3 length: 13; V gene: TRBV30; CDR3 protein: CAWSTGHNQPQHF; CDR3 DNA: TGTGCCTGGAGTACAGGGCACAATCAGCCCCAGCATTTT
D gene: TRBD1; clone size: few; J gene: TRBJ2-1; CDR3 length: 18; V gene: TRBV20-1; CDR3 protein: CSARGTGFSAWSYNEQFF; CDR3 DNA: TGCAGTGCTAGGGGGACAGGGTTTTCTGCTTGGTCCTACAATGAGCAGTTCTTC
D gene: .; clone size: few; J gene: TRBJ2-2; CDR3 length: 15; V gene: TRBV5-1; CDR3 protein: CASTLPSGNTGELFF; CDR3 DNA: TGCGCCAGCACCCTGCCCAGCGGAAACACCGGGGAGCTGTTTTTT
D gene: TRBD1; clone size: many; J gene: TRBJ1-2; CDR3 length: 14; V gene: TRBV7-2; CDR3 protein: CASSFRDRGDGYTF; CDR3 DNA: TGTGCCAGCAGCTTCCGGGACAGGGGCGATGGCTACACCTTC
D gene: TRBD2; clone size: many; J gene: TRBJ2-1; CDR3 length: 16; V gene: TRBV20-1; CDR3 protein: CSARLWGLIVHNEQFF; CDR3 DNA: TGCAGTGCTAGACTGTGGGGACTAATTGTTCACAATGAGCAGTTCTTC
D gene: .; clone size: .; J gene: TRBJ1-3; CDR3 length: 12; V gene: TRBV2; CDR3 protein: CASSEGGNTIYF; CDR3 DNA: TGTGCCAGCAGTGAGGGGGGAAACACCATATATTTT